This T cell receptor (beta chain) emerged from a study of blood T cell repertoires in COVID-19. This clone was seen a few times. Authors' processing steps: Amplifying reference gene primers gave estimates of nucleated cell counts. The method was immunoSEQ multiplex PCR; TCRdb's version includes in-frame clones alone and lacks a portion of them. That table gives V, J and clone size, and the DNA gave D and trimming. This sample has about 200,000 clones; less than 80% occur once, and the top ten carry roughly 13%. The germline CDR1 and CDR2 sequences are SQVTM and ANQGSEA. The V end lost 3 bases, the J end lost 2 bases, and 14 bases lay between the germline ends. The CDR3 length is 14 residues.

Sequencing was carried out using peripheral blood. The rearrangement joins TRBV29-1 to TRBJ2-7; D is possibly TRBD2 (7 bases). This sequence originates from a man aged 50 or older who had recovered from COVID-19. Here the CDR3 DNA reads TGCAGCGTTGAGGGGGGGCAGGGTCCCTACGAGCAGTACTTC. It codes for CSVEGGQGPYEQYF.